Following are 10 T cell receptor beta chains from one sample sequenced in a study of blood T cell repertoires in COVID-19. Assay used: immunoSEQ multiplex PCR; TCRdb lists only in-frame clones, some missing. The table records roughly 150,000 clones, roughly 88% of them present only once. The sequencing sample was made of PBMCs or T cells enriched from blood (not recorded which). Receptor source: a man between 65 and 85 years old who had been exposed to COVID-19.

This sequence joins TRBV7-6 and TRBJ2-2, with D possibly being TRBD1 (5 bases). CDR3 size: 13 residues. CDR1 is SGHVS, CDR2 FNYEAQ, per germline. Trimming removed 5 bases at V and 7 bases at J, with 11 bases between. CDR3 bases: TGTGCCAGCAGCCTAGACAGTGTCGGGGAGCTGTTTTTT. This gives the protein CASSLDSVGELFF.

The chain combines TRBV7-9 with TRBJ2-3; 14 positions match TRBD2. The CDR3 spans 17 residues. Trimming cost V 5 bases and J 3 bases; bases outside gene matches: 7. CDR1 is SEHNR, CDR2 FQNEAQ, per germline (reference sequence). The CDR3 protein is CASSGTSGSGMTDTQYF. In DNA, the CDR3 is TGTGCCAGCAGCGGGACTAGCGGGAGCGGGATGACAGATACGCAGTATTTT.

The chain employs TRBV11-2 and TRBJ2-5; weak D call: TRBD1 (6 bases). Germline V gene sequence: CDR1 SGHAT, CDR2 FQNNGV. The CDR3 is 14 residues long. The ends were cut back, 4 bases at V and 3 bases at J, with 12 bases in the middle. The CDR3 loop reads CASSSIGQKETQYF. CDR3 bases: TGTGCCAGCAGCTCCATTGGACAGAAAGAGACCCAGTACTTC.

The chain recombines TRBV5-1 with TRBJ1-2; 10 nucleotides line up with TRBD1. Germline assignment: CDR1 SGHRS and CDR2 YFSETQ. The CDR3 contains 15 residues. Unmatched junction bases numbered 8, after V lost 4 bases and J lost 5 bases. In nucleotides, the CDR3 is TGCGCCAGCAGCCAGGGGACAGGGGTAAAATATGGCTACACCTTC. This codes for CASSQGTGVKYGYTF.

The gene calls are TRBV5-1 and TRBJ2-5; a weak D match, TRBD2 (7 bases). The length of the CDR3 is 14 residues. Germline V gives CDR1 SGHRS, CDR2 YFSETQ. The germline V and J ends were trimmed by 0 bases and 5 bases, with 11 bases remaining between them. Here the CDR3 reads CASSLVGGLETQYF. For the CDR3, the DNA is TGCGCCAGCAGCTTGGTGGGGGGGCTTGAGACCCAGTACTTC.

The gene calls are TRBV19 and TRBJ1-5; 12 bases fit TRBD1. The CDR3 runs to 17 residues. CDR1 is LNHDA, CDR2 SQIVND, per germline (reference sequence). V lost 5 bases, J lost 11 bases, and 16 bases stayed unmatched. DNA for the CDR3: TGTGCCAGTAGTTTAATCTCCGGGACAGGGGGCAGATCAGCCCAGCATTTT. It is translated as CASSLISGTGGRSAQHF. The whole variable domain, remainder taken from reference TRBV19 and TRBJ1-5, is DGGITQSPKYLFRKEGQNVTLSCEQNLNHDAMYWYRQDPGQGLRLIYYSQIVNDFQKGDIAEGYSVSREKKESFPLTVTSAQKNPTAFYLCASSLISGTGGRSAQHFGDGTRLSIL.

The CDR3 DNA follows: TGTGCCAGCAGCTCCGCAGCGGGGGGACTACTCGAGCAGTACTTC. This encodes CASSSAAGGLLEQYF. This chain connects TRBV7-8 to TRBJ2-7; 9 bases map to TRBD2. Germline CDR1 SGHVS, CDR2 FQNEAQ. The CDR3 covers 15 residues. Trimming removed 4 bases from V and 6 bases from J; junction bases left unmatched: 10.

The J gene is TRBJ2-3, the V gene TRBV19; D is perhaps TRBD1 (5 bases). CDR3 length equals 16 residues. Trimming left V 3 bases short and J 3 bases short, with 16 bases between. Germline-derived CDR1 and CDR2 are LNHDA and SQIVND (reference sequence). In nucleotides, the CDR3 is TGTGCCAGTAGTATGAGGCCGAGACAGATAACAGATACGCAGTATTTT. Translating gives CASSMRPRQITDTQYF.

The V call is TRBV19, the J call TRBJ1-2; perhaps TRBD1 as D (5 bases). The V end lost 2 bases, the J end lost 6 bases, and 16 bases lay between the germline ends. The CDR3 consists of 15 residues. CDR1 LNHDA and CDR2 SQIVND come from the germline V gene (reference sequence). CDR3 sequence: CASSISGRVYDGYTF. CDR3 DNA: TGTGCCAGTAGTATATCAGGCAGGGTCTACGATGGCTACACCTTC.

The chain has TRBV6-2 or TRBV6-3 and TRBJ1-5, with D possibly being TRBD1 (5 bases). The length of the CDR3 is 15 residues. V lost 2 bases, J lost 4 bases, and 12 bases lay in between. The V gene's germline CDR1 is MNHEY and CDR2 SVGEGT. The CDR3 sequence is CASSYEGRVNQPQHF. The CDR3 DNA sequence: TGTGCCAGCAGTTACGAAGGCAGGGTAAATCAGCCCCAGCATTTT.